Shown below are 12 T cell receptor beta chains from a single sample sequenced in a study of cytomegalovirus exposure and HLA in healthy donors. A multiplex PCR was run with 60 Vbeta primers and 13 Jbeta primers. Sequencing used immunoSEQ multiplex PCR; TCRdb keeps in-frame clones, though not all of them. The sample has tens of thousands of clones, approximately 72% seen once. Specimen: PBMCs. The source of these receptors is a woman aged 40 to 55 in good health and CMV-seronegative.

Only a few counts were recorded for this clone. CDR3 DNA sequence: TGTGCCAGCAGTTTCGGCGCGGACATTCAGTACTTC. It is translated as CASSFGADIQYF. V is TRBV28 and J is TRBJ2-4, with D uncertain. The V end was cut by 3 bases, the J end by 8 bases, with 8 bases between. Germline V gene sequence: CDR1 MDHEN, CDR2 SYDVKM. The CDR3 is 12 residues long.

This rearrangement joins TRBV5-8 to TRBJ2-5, with D uncertain. This CDR3 has 13 residues. Germline V CDR1 and CDR2: SGHTS, YDEGEE. Trimming stripped 2 bases from V and 6 bases from J, with 11 bases between. The CDR3 sequence: CASSFAGPKTQYF. The CDR3 bases are TGTGCCAGCAGCTTCGCAGGTCCAAAGACCCAGTACTTC.

The rearrangement links TRBV28 to TRBJ2-5; 8 bases are shared with TRBD1. The CDR3 totals 19 residues. The germline CDR1 and CDR2 sequences are MDHEN and SYDVKM. V lost 11 bases, J lost 13 bases, and 36 bases stayed unmatched. CDR3 coding DNA: TGTGCCTCCAAAACGAGCGGACAGGGTGCAGTAGTTGGGTCCTACGAGCCGTACTTC. Its protein is CASKTSGQGAVVGSYEPYF.

V usage is TRBV7-8 and J usage is TRBJ2-1; 9 positions match TRBD1. The V segment lost 3 bases and the J segment 8 bases; nucleotides outside the gene matches: 5. The length of the CDR3 is 14 residues. CDR1 and CDR2 (germline): SGHVS, FQNEAQ. CDR3 loop: CASSLGQGKDEQFF. CDR3 nucleotides: TGTGCCAGCAGCTTGGGACAGGGTAAGGATGAGCAGTTCTTC.

This chain connects TRBV25-1 to TRBJ1-2; TRBD1 matches at 7 bases. Germline loops: CDR1 MGHDK, CDR2 SYGVNS. The trim removed 8 bases at V and 0 bases at J, leaving 3 bases unmatched. The CDR3 is 13 residues long. CDR3 in DNA: TGTGCCAGCTCGACAGGGACTAACTATGGCTACACCTTC. This sequence encodes CASSTGTNYGYTF.

The CDR3 spells CASSLRRGYEQYF. The CDR3 DNA follows: TGTGCCAGCAGCTTAAGACGGGGCTACGAGCAGTACTTC. The J gene is TRBJ2-7, the V gene TRBV11-3, with D possibly matching TRBD2 (5 bases). CDR1 and CDR2 (germline): SGHNT, YENEEA. There are 13 residues in the CDR3. V lost 2 bases, J lost 3 bases, and 8 bases lay in between.

CDR3 residues: CASSLTGTGYTEAFF. Written as DNA, the CDR3 is TGCGCCAGCAGCTTGACCGGGACAGGGTATACTGAAGCTTTCTTT. This sequence joins TRBV5-1 and TRBJ1-1; TRBD1 aligns across 9 bases. Germline V CDR1 and CDR2: SGHRS, YFSETQ. The CDR3 is 15 amino acids. V lost 1 base, J lost 5 bases, and 6 bases stayed unmatched.

The J gene is TRBJ1-2, the V gene TRBV6-1; the D gene is possibly TRBD1 (5 bases). Germline assignment: CDR1 MNHNS and CDR2 SASEGT. The CDR3 is made up of 14 amino acids. Trimming took 6 bases from V and 4 from J, leaving 15 bases between them. The CDR3 DNA sequence: TGTGCCAGCAGCTTGAAGACAGACCTCTATGGCTACACCTTC. It is translated as CASSLKTDLYGYTF.

The chain combines TRBV27 with TRBJ1-5; a possible D gene is TRBD1 (6 bases). CDR1 and CDR2 (germline): MNHEY, SMNVEV (reference sequence). CDR3 length: 16 residues. V was trimmed by 1 base and J by 4 bases, leaving 14 bases between them. This CDR3 is CASSLFPTGMNQPQHF. The DNA of the CDR3 is TGTGCCAGCAGTTTATTTCCGACAGGAATGAATCAGCCCCAGCATTTT.

The V call is TRBV29-1, the J call TRBJ1-1; unclear D gene. The CDR3 is 10 residues long. CDR1 is SQVTM, CDR2 ANQGSEA, per germline. V shed 7 bases and J shed 4 bases, with 7 bases lying between them. The CDR3 bases are TGCAGCGCGAGTACCACTGAAGCTTTCTTT. Its translation is CSASTTEAFF.

The rearrangement uses TRBV27 and TRBJ2-4; 10 bases line up with TRBD2. Germline trimming cut 6 bases from V and 6 bases from J; bases unmatched to any gene: 11. The length of the CDR3 is 16 residues. Germline V gives CDR1 MNHEY, CDR2 SMNVEV (reference sequence). CDR3 nucleotide sequence: TGTGCCAGCAGCCTAGACGCTAGCGGGAGAATAAACATTCAGTACTTC. Translation: CASSLDASGRINIQYF.

This sequence joins TRBV28 and TRBJ2-1, with 11 bases lining up with TRBD2. Unmatched junction bases numbered 4, after V lost 5 bases and J lost 4 bases. The CDR3 consists of 15 residues. The germline V gene encodes CDR1 MDHEN and CDR2 SYDVKM. The CDR3 here is CASSRLAGLYNEQFF. Here the CDR3 DNA reads TGTGCCAGCAGTAGACTAGCGGGGCTATACAATGAGCAGTTCTTC. The full variable domain, its missing parts supplied by reference TRBV28 and TRBJ2-1, is DVKVTQSSRYLVKRTGEKVFLECVQDMDHENMFWYRQDPGLGLRLIYFSYDVKMKEKGDIPEGYSVSREKKERFSLILESASTNQTSMYLCASSRLAGLYNEQFFGPGTRLTVL.